This is a list of T cell receptor beta chains from one sample in a study of T cells after somatic rescue of genetic block. TCRdb's table, derived via immunoSEQ multiplex PCR, lists solely in-frame clones and lacks some. The repertoire consists of about 67,000 clones, with 92% occurring once and the leading ten covering around 3%. The sample taken for sequencing was peripheral blood mononuclear cells (PBMCs). The receptors were gathered from a middle-aged man. CDR3s include the opening cysteine and the closing phenylalanine or tryptophan. The D gene is left open where the match is weak. Rows may omit the clone size; those that give it use once, few, many or a size class.

abundance | d_gene | j_gene | v_gene | CDR3aa | CDR3nt
- | TRBD1 | TRBJ1-6 | TRBV30 | CACVGTGALNSPLHF | TGTGCCTGCGTAGGGACAGGGGCTTTAAATTCACCCCTCCACTTT
- | TRBD1 | TRBJ2-2 | TRBV6-4 | CASSLGQGGAGELFF | TGTGCCAGCAGCCTGGGACAGGGCGGCGCCGGGGAGCTGTTTTTT
once | - | TRBJ1-2 | TRBV28 | CASSLGGSTHYGYTF | TGTGCCAGCAGTTTGGGGGGTTCTACCCACTATGGCTACACCTTC
- | - | TRBJ2-5 | TRBV9 | CASSASSGQETQYF | TGTGCCAGCAGCGCCAGCTCTGGCCAAGAGACCCAGTACTTC
- | TRBD2 | TRBJ2-7 | TRBV9 | CASSVGQRGVEQYF | TGTGCCAGCAGCGTAGGTCAGCGGGGGGTTGAGCAGTACTTC
- | - | TRBJ2-6 | TRBV2 | CASSLAGSGANVLTF | TGTGCCAGCAGCCTTGCGGGCTCTGGGGCCAACGTCCTGACTTTC
- | - | TRBJ2-2 | TRBV18 | CASSPLAPAGELFF | TGTGCCAGCTCCCCACTGGCCCCCGCCGGGGAGCTGTTTTTT
- | TRBD1 | TRBJ2-5 | TRBV11-3 | CASSQDRGQETQYF | TGTGCCAGCAGCCAGGACAGGGGACAAGAGACCCAGTACTTC
- | - | TRBJ2-1 | TRBV11-2 | CASSKTNNEQFF | TGTGCCAGCAGCAAAACAAACAATGAGCAGTTCTTC
- | TRBD2 | TRBJ2-1 | TRBV30 | CAWSLWTSGNYNEQFF | TGTGCCTGGAGCCTCTGGACTAGCGGGAACTACAATGAGCAGTTCTTC
- | TRBD2 | TRBJ2-7 | TRBV4-1 | CASSQDGSGRSYEQYF | TGCGCCAGCAGCCAAGATGGGAGCGGGAGGTCTTACGAGCAGTACTTC
- | TRBD1 | TRBJ1-1 | TRBV9 | CASTPGQTNTEAFF | TGTGCCAGCACCCCGGGACAGACTAACACTGAAGCTTTCTTT
- | TRBD1 | TRBJ1-1 | TRBV19 | CASRDRDTEAFF | TGTGCCTCGCGAGACAGGGACACTGAAGCTTTCTTT
- | TRBD1 | TRBJ2-3 | TRBV6-6 | CASSRGDRGTDTQYF | TGTGCCAGCAGCCGGGGGGACAGGGGCACAGATACGCAGTATTTT
- | - | TRBJ1-2 | TRBV2 | CASSERGDYGYTF | TGTGCCAGCAGTGAACGGGGAGACTATGGCTACACCTTC
- | - | TRBJ2-1 | TRBV5-1 | CASSYGQTYNEQFF | TGCGCCAGCAGCTATGGACAGACCTACAATGAGCAGTTCTTC
- | - | TRBJ2-2 | TRBV19 | CASSISLVMTGELFF | TGTGCCAGTAGTATTTCACTAGTGATGACCGGGGAGCTGTTTTTT